This T cell receptor beta chain comes out of a study of blood T cells in healthy people across ages. This clonotype was counted only a few times. Its antigen is unidentified. Study-wide points: Per million T cells, TCR beta diversity dropped roughly linearly as age increased. Long-lived donors had more naive CD4+ cells and higher diversity than aged donors.

The second PCR ran roughly 6 to 11 cycles with a sample-barcoded 5' primer and J-beta primers. A single record per CDR3 protein comes from TCRdb applying MiXCR to the 5' RACE reads. The sample carries roughly 680,000 distinct CDR3 sequences, more than 20% recorded once. The origin of this receptor is a man aged 65 to 85 in good health. Sequencing was performed on blood.

The CDR3 here is CSAPHSGSGDEQYF. CDR3 in DNA: TGCAGTGCCCCTCATAGCGGGAGCGGGGACGAGCAGTACTTC. V usage is TRBV20-1 and J usage is TRBJ2-7; 9 bases map to TRBD2. Germline CDR1 DFQATT, CDR2 SNEGSKA (reference sequence). The ends lost 6 bases at V and 5 bases at J; junction bases unmatched: 11. This CDR3 is built from 14 residues.